This passage covers 23 T cell receptor beta chains from one sample sequenced in a study of shared clonotypes between healthy human individuals. The table came from immunoSEQ multiplex PCR; TCRdb's copy has only in-frame clones and leaves some out. The profile shows about 600,000 clones, approximately 97% of them singletons. What was sequenced was naive CD4+ T cells sorted from blood. Subset indicated: CD45RA+ positively selected. The receptors originated from a woman aged 25 to 45 in good health.

The chain combines TRBV5-1 with TRBJ2-1; D call uncertain. This CDR3 has 15 residues. V lost 7 bases and J lost 0, with 14 bases in between. Germline V gene lookup returns CDR1 SGHRS and CDR2 YFSETQ. CDR3 amino acids: CASLKSENSYNEQFF. DNA of the CDR3: TGCGCCAGCCTAAAGTCCGAAAACTCCTACAATGAGCAGTTCTTC.

The genes are TRBV20-1 and TRBJ2-3; D is undetermined. This CDR3 is built from 11 residues. Germline CDR1 reads DFQATT; CDR2 reads SNEGSKA (reference sequence). Trimming shortened V by 7 bases and J by 6 bases, and 11 bases separated the two germline ends. The CDR3 region is CSVVPGDTQYF. CDR3 sequence (DNA): TGCAGTGTCGTACCCGGGGATACGCAGTATTTT.

The V call is TRBV9, the J call TRBJ2-2; D perhaps matches TRBD1 (5 bases). Trimming removed 5 bases at V and 0 bases at J, with 11 bases between. The CDR3 has 15 residues. Germline V CDR1 and CDR2: SGDLS, YYNGEE. The CDR3 DNA sequence: TGTGCCAGCAGTTATTACAGGACGAACACCGGGGAGCTGTTTTTT. Translation: CASSYYRTNTGELFF.

The gene calls are TRBV5-4 and TRBJ1-1, with D unresolved. Trimming pared 3 bases from V and 1 base from J, leaving 10 bases between. Per the germline V gene, CDR1 is SGHNT and CDR2 is YYREEE (reference sequence). The length of the CDR3 is 14 residues. For the CDR3, the DNA is TGTGCCAGCAGCTCCAGGACTGGGAACACTGAAGCTTTCTTT. This encodes CASSSRTGNTEAFF.

The chain couples TRBV6-5 to TRBJ1-4; tentative D call: TRBD1 (5 bases). CDR1 is MNHEY, CDR2 SVGAGI, per germline. The CDR3 totals 15 residues. V was trimmed by 2 bases and J by 3 bases, leaving 10 bases between them. CDR3 sequence reads: CASSYAGRSNEKLFF. The CDR3 DNA reads as TGTGCCAGCAGTTACGCGGGACGGTCTAATGAAAAACTGTTTTTT.

V and J are TRBV21-1 and TRBJ2-7; the table calls TRBD1, which could not be checked here. TRBV21-1 is shown as a pseudogene. The CDR3 runs 17 residues. The DNA of the CDR3 is TGTGCCAGCAGCACACAAACAGGGGGCGTGAGCTCCTACGAGCAGTACTTC. Translated, it gives CASSTQTGGVSSYEQYF.

The chain carries TRBV7-9 and TRBJ2-1; D possibly corresponds to TRBD1 (6 bases). The CDR3 spans 14 residues. Germline V gene data show CDR1 as SEHNR and CDR2 as FQNEAQ (reference sequence). V was cut by 0 bases and J by 8 bases, with 11 bases left in between. In DNA form, the CDR3 reads TGTGCCAGCAGCTTAGCGCGACGGACAGATGAGCAGTTCTTC. It is translated as CASSLARRTDEQFF. Full variable domain (remainder filled in from reference TRBV7-9 and TRBJ2-1): DTGVSQNPRHKITKRGQNVTFRCDPISEHNRLYWYRQTLGQGPEFLTYFQNEAQLEKSRLLSDRFSAERPKGSFSTLEIQRTEQGDSAMYLCASSLARRTDEQFFGPGTRLTVL.

The rearrangement uses TRBV4-1 and TRBJ2-7, with 7 bases lining up with TRBD1. Germline V CDR1 and CDR2: MGHRA, YSYEKL. Trimming cost V 2 bases and J 2 bases; bases outside gene matches: 6. The CDR3 is 15 amino acids. This CDR3 is CASSQPGTAAYEQYF. CDR3 sequence (DNA): TGCGCCAGCAGCCAACCTGGGACAGCCGCCTACGAGCAGTACTTC.

Notes on this clone: Distinct nucleotide sequences in the sample also encode this CDR3. The genes are TRBV6-1 and TRBJ2-5; D remains unclear. The end of the DNA is better explained by TRBJ2-7, so the J call may be wrong. The CDR3 length is 11 residues. In germline, CDR1 is MNHNS, CDR2 SASEGT. DNA for the CDR3: TGTGCCAGCAGTGAAGGGTACGAGCAGTACTTC. The encoded protein is CASSEGYEQYF.

The V gene is TRBV28, the J gene TRBJ2-1; the D call may be TRBD1 or TRBD2 (5 bases each). The CDR3 runs to 13 residues. V was trimmed by 7 bases and J by 0 bases, leaving 7 bases between them. Germline V gene data show CDR1 as MDHEN and CDR2 as SYDVKM. The chain's CDR3 is CASNGGSYNEQFF. The DNA for the CDR3 is TGTGCCAGCAATGGGGGCTCCTACAATGAGCAGTTCTTC.

The rearrangement uses TRBV7-9 and TRBJ1-1; D unclear. This CDR3 spans 14 amino acids. Trimming stripped 6 bases from V and 5 bases from J, with 16 bases between. Per germline, CDR1 SEHNR and CDR2 FQNEAQ (reference sequence). In DNA, the CDR3 is TGTGCCAGCAGTTTCCCCGGAATAGGTACTGAAGCTTTCTTT. Translation gives CASSFPGIGTEAFF.

This chain connects TRBV7-2 to TRBJ2-3; no clear D gene. This CDR3 contains 19 residues. V lost 1 base and J lost 2, with 22 bases in between. The germline V gene encodes CDR1 SGHTA and CDR2 FQGNSA. The CDR3 here is CASSLVPLRRRGLTDTQYF. DNA of the CDR3: TGTGCCAGCAGCTTAGTTCCACTAAGGCGGAGAGGTCTCACAGATACGCAGTATTTT.

The chain recombines TRBV30 with TRBJ1-4; the D is unclear. The CDR3 is made up of 14 amino acids. Looked up from germline, CDR1 is GTSNPN and CDR2 is SVGIG (reference sequence). The ends were cut back, 4 bases at V and 7 bases at J, with 16 bases in the middle. The CDR3 loop reads CAWTRRASSEKLFF. The CDR3 nucleotides read TGTGCCTGGACTCGACGGGCCTCGAGTGAAAAACTGTTTTTT.

V usage is TRBV6-5 and J usage is TRBJ1-4, with 7 bases that match TRBD1. The CDR3 runs 14 residues. Germline V gives CDR1 MNHEY, CDR2 SVGAGI. Trimming removed 6 bases from V and 7 bases from J; junction bases left unmatched: 8. The CDR3 is CASSPRGRGEKLFF. As DNA, the CDR3 is TGTGCCAGCAGCCCAAGGGGGCGGGGTGAAAAACTGTTTTTT.

This rearrangement joins TRBV4-2 to TRBJ2-3, with TRBD1 matching over 8 bases. The CDR3 is 15 amino acids. V lost 7 bases, J lost 6 bases, and 12 bases stayed unmatched. Germline values: CDR1 LGHNA, CDR2 YNFKEQ. CDR3 in amino acids: CASTPRQGPPDTQYF. The CDR3 coding sequence is TGTGCCAGCACCCCCCGACAGGGGCCTCCCGATACGCAGTATTTT.

V usage is TRBV11-2 and J usage is TRBJ2-1, with a possible D match to TRBD2 (5 bases). The CDR3 runs 14 residues. With 5 bases removed from V and 4 bases from J, the gap between germline ends came to 12 bases. Germline loops: CDR1 SGHAT, CDR2 FQNNGV. CDR3 protein: CASSPGPGYNEQFF. The DNA of the CDR3 is TGTGCCAGCAGCCCCGGACCGGGATACAATGAGCAGTTCTTC.

The chain employs TRBV5-5 and TRBJ1-2, with TRBD1 matching 9 bases. The CDR3 length is 14 residues. Trimming cost V 4 bases and J 4 bases; bases outside gene matches: 5. Germline CDR1 and CDR2: SGHKS and YYEKEE (reference sequence). DNA for the CDR3: TGTGCCAGCAGCATTACAGGGGGCTCCTATGGCTACACCTTC. The encoded protein is CASSITGGSYGYTF.

This clone came up once. The chain links TRBV29-1 to TRBJ2-5; a weak D match, TRBD1 (5 bases). The CDR3 loop spans 12 amino acids. The V gene's germline CDR1 is SQVTM and CDR2 ANQGSEA. Between the trimmed V and J ends, which lost 7 bases and 1 base, there was a span of 10 bases. The CDR3 nucleotides read TGCAGCGCCATGACAGTCCAAGAGACCCAGTACTTC. It translates to CSAMTVQETQYF.

The chain couples TRBV11-1 to TRBJ2-7, with TRBD1 matching over 7 bases. The CDR3 runs 16 residues. V was pared by 4 bases and J by 3 bases, with 12 bases of the junction left unmatched. CDR1 and CDR2 (germline): SGHAT, FQDESV (reference sequence). CDR3: CASSSDRVNSNYEQYF. The DNA of the CDR3 is TGTGCCAGCAGCTCAGACAGGGTCAATTCTAACTACGAGCAGTACTTC.

The gene calls are TRBV19 and TRBJ2-2; 12 positions match TRBD2. Germline V gene sequence: CDR1 LNHDA, CDR2 SQIVND (reference sequence). J gave up 3 bases and V 5 bases, and 4 bases lay outside the gene matches. The CDR3 contains 16 residues. The DNA of the CDR3 is TGTGCCAGTAGTTCTACTAGCGGGAGGTACACCGGGGAGCTGTTTTTT. It codes for CASSSTSGRYTGELFF. The full variable domain, its missing parts supplied by reference TRBV19 and TRBJ2-2, is DGGITQSPKYLFRKEGQNVTLSCEQNLNHDAMYWYRQDPGQGLRLIYYSQIVNDFQKGDIAEGYSVSREKKESFPLTVTSAQKNPTAFYLCASSSTSGRYTGELFFGEGSRLTVL.

The V gene is TRBV27, the J gene TRBJ2-1, with TRBD1 matching over 10 bases. The CDR3 spans 15 residues. The J segment lost 8 bases and the V segment lost 8 bases, leaving 12 bases of the junction unmatched. CDR1 and CDR2 (germline): MNHEY, SMNVEV (reference sequence). Here the CDR3 reads CASQRLSDRGDEQFF. In DNA, the CDR3 is TGTGCCAGCCAACGACTATCGGACAGGGGGGATGAGCAGTTCTTC.

This rearrangement joins TRBV5-1 to TRBJ2-3; 10 bases agree with TRBD2. The ends lost 2 bases at V and 0 bases at J; junction bases unmatched: 6. The CDR3 loop spans 17 amino acids. Germline CDR1 SGHRS, CDR2 YFSETQ. The CDR3 DNA follows: TGCGCCAGCAGCTTCCGGACTAGCGGAAATAGCACAGATACGCAGTATTTT. This encodes CASSFRTSGNSTDTQYF.

The count of this clone is one. This chain links TRBV7-9 with TRBJ2-2; TRBD2 matches at 7 bases. There are 15 residues in the CDR3. The germline V gene has CDR1 SEHNR and CDR2 FQNEAQ (reference sequence). The trim removed 5 bases at V and 2 bases at J, leaving 5 bases unmatched. CDR3: CASSRDYSNTGELFF. CDR3 sequence (DNA): TGTGCCAGCAGCAGGGACTACTCTAACACCGGGGAGCTGTTTTTT.